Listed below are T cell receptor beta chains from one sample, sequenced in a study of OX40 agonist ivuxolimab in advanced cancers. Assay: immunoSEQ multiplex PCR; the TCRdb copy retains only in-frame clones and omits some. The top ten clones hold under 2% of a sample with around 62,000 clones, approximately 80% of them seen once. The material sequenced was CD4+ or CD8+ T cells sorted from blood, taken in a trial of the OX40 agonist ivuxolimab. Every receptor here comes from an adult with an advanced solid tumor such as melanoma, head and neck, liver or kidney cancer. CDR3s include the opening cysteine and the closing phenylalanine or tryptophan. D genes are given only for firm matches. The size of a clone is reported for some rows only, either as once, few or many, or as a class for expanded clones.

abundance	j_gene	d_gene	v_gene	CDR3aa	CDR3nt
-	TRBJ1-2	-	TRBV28	CASSTARDGEVPSFGYTF	TGTGCCAGCAGTACTGCACGGGACGGAGAGGTCCCCTCTTTTGGCTACACCTTC
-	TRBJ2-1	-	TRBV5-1	CASKAEEQFF	TGCGCCAGCAAAGCGGAAGAGCAGTTCTTC
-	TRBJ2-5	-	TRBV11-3	CASSPGTYQETQYF	TGTGCCAGCAGCCCCGGGACGTACCAAGAGACCCAGTACTTC
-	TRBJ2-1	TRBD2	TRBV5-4	CASSLGGRAVSYNEQFF	TGTGCCAGCAGCTTGGGCGGGAGGGCCGTCTCCTACAATGAGCAGTTCTTC
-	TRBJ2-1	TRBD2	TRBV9	CASSVGTSYNEQFF	TGTGCCAGCAGCGTGGGGACTAGCTACAATGAGCAGTTCTTC
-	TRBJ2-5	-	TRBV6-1	CASSRPGETQYF	TGTGCCAGCAGTCGCCCCGGGGAGACCCAGTACTTC
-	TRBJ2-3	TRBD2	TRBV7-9	CASSFGGSSTDTQYF	TGTGCCAGCAGCTTCGGCGGGAGTAGCACAGATACGCAGTATTTT
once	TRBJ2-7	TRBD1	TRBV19	CASSIRIDPGQATYEQYF	TGTGCCAGTAGTATACGAATCGATCCGGGACAGGCAACCTACGAGCAGTACTTC
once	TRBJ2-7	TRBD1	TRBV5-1	CASSPGTAEYEQYF	TGCGCCAGCAGCCCCGGGACAGCGGAGTACGAGCAGTACTTC
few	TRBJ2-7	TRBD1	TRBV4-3	CASSQVDRDEQYF	TGCGCCAGCAGCCAAGTGGACAGGGACGAGCAGTACTTC
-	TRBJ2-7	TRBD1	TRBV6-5	CASSYGTGITSYEQYF	TGTGCCAGCAGTTACGGGACAGGGATTACCTCCTACGAGCAGTACTTC
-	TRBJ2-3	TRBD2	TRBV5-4	CASLDLAGASDTQYF	TGTGCCAGCCTTGACTTAGCGGGAGCCTCAGATACGCAGTATTTT
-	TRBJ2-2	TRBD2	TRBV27	CASSLIKSPDLLAGRGYTGELFF	TGTGCCAGCAGTCTAATAAAATCCCCAGATTTACTAGCGGGACGAGGTTACACCGGGGAGCTGTTTTTT
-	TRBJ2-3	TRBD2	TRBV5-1	CASSSIPGVAGPTDTQYF	TGCGCCAGCAGCTCTATCCCTGGGGTAGCGGGCCCCACAGATACGCAGTATTTT
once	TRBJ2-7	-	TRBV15	CATSSLDRYEQYF	TGTGCCACCAGCAGCCTGGACCGATACGAGCAGTACTTC